The source of this TCR beta chain is a study of T cells in Graves' hyperthyroidism and ophthalmopathy. Amplified regions were TCR beta CDR3 sequences from RNA transcripts. HTBI primers were the set used in a first-round RT-PCR of the TCR CDR3. In TCRdb, the multiplex PCR reads were re-called with MiXCR into one record per CDR3 protein. Of approximately 520,000 distinct CDR3 sequences in the sample, less than 25% were seen once. This clonotype showed up many times. The authors obtained PBMCs from about 9.5 ml of fresh peripheral blood. V was pared by 5 bases and J by 5 bases, with 3 bases of the junction left unmatched. Germline CDR1 is MNHNS and CDR2 is SASEGT. This CDR3 is built from 13 residues.

The chain uses TRBV6-1 and TRBJ1-1; 9 positions match TRBD1. The sequencing input was blood. The TCR comes from a man in his late teens or twenties with Graves' hyperthyroidism. CDR3 in DNA: TGTGCCAGCAGTCAGACAGGGGGTACTGAAGCTTTCTTT. It encodes CASSQTGGTEAFF.